This T cell receptor (beta chain) appears in the sequencing data of a study of blood T cell repertoires in COVID-19. Using immunoSEQ multiplex PCR, the repertoire was profiled, and TCRdb retains in-frame clones only, with some absent. This table holds 49,000 or so clones, 70% to 90% found once. This sequence originates from a woman older than 75 with COVID-19, enrolled during active disease. Sequences were obtained from peripheral blood.

CDR3 nucleotide sequence: TGTGCCACCAGTTCATGGCCCAGCGGGCAGAATCGTGAAAGATTCGCCGGGGAGCTGTTTTTT. Amino acid sequence: CATSSWPSGQNRERFAGELFF. J is TRBJ2-2 and V is TRBV24-1; TRBD2 is a possible D gene (6 bases). Germline CDR1 KGHDR, CDR2 SFDVKD. The V gene lost 6 bases and the J gene lost 6 bases, with 34 bases spanning the gap. CDR3 length equals 21 residues.